This TCR beta chain was documented in a study of blood T cell repertoires in COVID-19. The wider study: Researchers got acute and convalescent COVID-19 samples from the United States, Italy and Spain.

This clone was picked up one time. Profiled with immunoSEQ multiplex PCR; TCRdb holds only in-frame clones, not every one. The table lists 200,000 to 250,000 clones, around 91% of them singletons. V was pared by 3 bases and J by 4 bases, with 8 bases of the junction left unmatched. Germline V gives CDR1 MDHEN, CDR2 SYDVKM. The CDR3 is 17 residues long. V gene TRBV28 combines with J gene TRBJ2-3; 12 nucleotides match TRBD2. This receptor was identified in a young woman in a cohort exposed to, infected with or recovered from COVID-19 (not recorded which). Material: PBMCs or T cells enriched from blood (not recorded which). The CDR3 loop reads CASSLRLAGDRADTQYF. The CDR3 coding sequence is TGTGCCAGCAGTTTGAGACTAGCGGGGGACCGGGCAGATACGCAGTATTTT.